This T cell receptor (beta chain) emerged from a study of blood T cell repertoires in COVID-19. Across the study: Spain, Italy and the United States supplied samples that represented acute and convalescent COVID-19. T cells, B-cell-depleted T cells, or PBMCs supplied cDNA or gDNA.

The CDR3 is 16 amino acids. In germline, CDR1 is MNHEY, CDR2 SMNVEV (reference sequence). V was pared by 5 bases and J by 8 bases, with 12 bases of the junction left unmatched. Per the original data handling: Amplification with reference gene primers provided the estimates of nucleated cell counts. Assay used: immunoSEQ multiplex PCR; TCRdb lists only in-frame clones, some missing. V, J and clone size are taken as reported in that table, and D and trimming were inferred from the DNA itself. The data contain 84,000 or so clones, 80% to 90% of them singletons. This rearrangement joins TRBV27 to TRBJ1-6, with 7 bases identical to TRBD1. The material sequenced was peripheral blood. This receptor was taken from a woman older than 75 with acute or convalescent COVID-19. The CDR3 here is CASSPRQGRSDSPLHF. As DNA, the CDR3 is TGTGCCAGCAGTCCTCGACAGGGACGATCGGATTCACCCCTCCACTTT.